This is a list of T cell receptor beta chains from one sample in a study of glioma-infiltrating T cells. MiXCR, run by TCRdb on the multiplex PCR reads, gives a single entry per CDR3 protein. Here the sample spans roughly 190,000 distinct CDR3 sequences, over 30% being singletons. The sequenced material came from glioma tissue, nonneoplastic brain tissue, or PBMCs (not recorded which). The receptors here all came from a human donor with low-grade glioma or glioblastoma, undergoing nonglioma brain surgery, or in good health (not recorded which). The CDR3 runs from the conserved cysteine through the conserved F or W. A D gene is named only where the DNA matches it firmly. Clone size, where shown, is once, few, many, or a class for clones that have expanded.

d_call j_call clone_size v_call cdr3_nt cdr3_aa
. TRBJ2-3 . TRBV7-9 TGTGCCAGCAGCCCGGGTTTATTAGGAGGCACAGATACGCAGTATTTT CASSPGLLGGTDTQYF
TRBD1 TRBJ1-5 many TRBV20-1 TGCAGTGCTAACCAGGACAGGGCCATTAGCAATCAGCCCCAGCATTTT CSANQDRAISNQPQHF
. TRBJ2-3 many TRBV10-3 TGTGCCATCAGTGAGGGATCAGATACGCAGTATTTT CAISEGSDTQYF
TRBD2 TRBJ2-5 many TRBV2 TGTGCCGGCCTAGCGGGAACGGGTGAGACCCAGTACTTC CAGLAGTGETQYF
TRBD2 TRBJ2-7 . TRBV20-1 TGCAGTGCTAGCGGGAGGTTTGACGAGCAGTACTTC CSASGRFDEQYF
. TRBJ2-3 many TRBV27 TGTGCCAGCAGTTTGTTTAGGGGAGGAGATACGCAGTATTTT CASSLFRGGDTQYF
TRBD2 TRBJ2-3 . TRBV7-2 TGTGCCAGCAGCTTAAGGTTATCCAGCGGGAGGACAGATACGCAGTATTTT CASSLRLSSGRTDTQYF
. TRBJ2-3 . TRBV12-3/TRBV12-4 TGTGCCAGCAGTCCGGGACGGCTAAACACAGGTACGAAGTATTTT CASSPGRLNTGTKYF
TRBD1 TRBJ2-7 many TRBV27 TGTGCCAGCAGTTTAGACAGGGGGATGTACGAGCAGTACTTC CASSLDRGMYEQYF
. TRBJ2-7 many TRBV20-1 TGCAGTGCGCCGACAGGAACCTCATACGAGCAGTACTTC CSAPTGTSYEQYF
. TRBJ2-3 many TRBV7-2 TGTGCCAGCAGCTCCATGATACCGCGAATGGATACGCAGTATTTT CASSSMIPRMDTQYF
. TRBJ2-7 . TRBV5-8 TGTGCCAGCAGCTTCTCTATTTACGAGCAGTACTTC CASSFSIYEQYF
. TRBJ2-3 many TRBV19 TGTGCCAGCAGTATTGGTGATACGCAGTATTTT CASSIGDTQYF
. TRBJ1-1 . TRBV27 TGTTCCAGCATTTTAACTCCAGGATGGGCAGGCATCGTCGCTGACGCTTTCTTT CSSILTPGWAGIVADAFF
TRBD1 TRBJ2-5 . TRBV5-5 TGTGCCAGCAGCCAGGGGACAGGGGGCGCGGGGGAGACCCAGTACTTC CASSQGTGGAGETQYF
. TRBJ2-1 many TRBV6-1 TGTGCCAGCGGGGAAAGAGGGGGAGGTTACAATGAGCAGTTCTTC CASGERGGGYNEQFF
. TRBJ2-3 few TRBV4-1 TGCGCCAGCAGCCGGGAGGGGGGAGATACGCAGTATTTT CASSREGGDTQYF
. TRBJ1-5 . TRBV7-2 TGTGCCAGCAGCCCTTTGACATGTACGCATCAGCCCCAGCATTTT CASSPLTCTHQPQHF
. TRBJ1-1 many TRBV29-1 TGCAGCGTTTGGAACGGTATGAACACTGAAGCTTTCTTT CSVWNGMNTEAFF